Below are 9 T cell receptor beta chains sequenced from a single sample in a study of cytomegalovirus exposure and HLA in healthy donors. Libraries were prepared by immunoSEQ multiplex PCR; TCRdb keeps only in-frame clonotypes and omits some of them. The table includes fewer than 200,000 clones, 75% to 90% detected once. The source material was PBMCs. The source of these receptors is a man between 18 and 29 years old in good health and CMV-seropositive.

The chain is built from TRBV6-5 and TRBJ2-7, with 7 bases fitting TRBD1. The J segment lost 3 bases and the V segment lost 2 bases, leaving 4 bases of the junction unmatched. The CDR3 is made up of 14 amino acids. Germline CDR1 is MNHEY and CDR2 is SVGAGI. The CDR3 bases are TGTGCCAGCAGTTACGAGCCAGGGGGCTACGAGCAGTACTTC. Translating it yields CASSYEPGGYEQYF.

This rearrangement joins TRBV11-3 to TRBJ1-3, with a tentative D call TRBD1 (5 bases). The V and J ends lost 4 bases and 4 bases respectively, with 17 bases between them. The CDR3 runs 16 residues. From germline, CDR1 is SGHNT and CDR2 YENEEA. CDR3 amino acids: CASSSPSGREGNTIYF. CDR3 coding DNA: TGTGCCAGCAGCTCCCCTTCAGGGCGCGAAGGAAACACCATATATTTT.

In DNA form, the CDR3 reads TGTGCCAGCAGTTACGCAGGGGAGTACGACGAGCAGTACTTC. Its protein is CASSYAGEYDEQYF. The chain employs TRBV6-5 and TRBJ2-7, with a tentative D call TRBD1 (6 bases). Trimming took off 2 bases at V and 5 bases at J, with 13 bases between the two ends. The CDR3 is 14 amino acids. Per the germline V gene, CDR1 is MNHEY and CDR2 is SVGAGI.

This clone is a singleton in its sample. The chain joins TRBV7-6 to TRBJ2-7; TRBD1 matches at 10 bases. CDR1 and CDR2 (germline): SGHVS, FNYEAQ. This CDR3 is 15 amino acids long. Trimming removed 5 bases from V and 4 bases from J; junction bases left unmatched: 8. In DNA, the CDR3 is TGTGCCAGCAGCCCCGGTTGGGACAGGGGTTACGAGCAGTACTTC. The encoded protein is CASSPGWDRGYEQYF.

The V gene is TRBV7-2, the J gene TRBJ1-2; 9 bases are shared with TRBD1. Germline values: CDR1 SGHTA, CDR2 FQGNSA. CDR3 size: 13 residues. J lost 4 bases, V lost 5 bases, and 2 bases had no gene match. The CDR3: CASSVGQGYGYTF. The CDR3 nucleotides read TGTGCCAGCAGCGTGGGACAGGGCTATGGCTACACCTTC.

The V call is TRBV5-6, the J call TRBJ2-7; 7 nucleotides agree with TRBD1. V lost 2 bases, J lost 1 base, and 9 bases stayed unmatched. The CDR3 has 16 residues. The germline V gene encodes CDR1 SGHDT and CDR2 YYEEEE. CDR3 nucleotide sequence: TGTGCCAGCAGCTTTGAAGGGACAGCCTTGTCCTACGAGCAGTACTTC. Amino acid sequence: CASSFEGTALSYEQYF.

The chain employs TRBV30 and TRBJ1-2; 9 bases agree with TRBD1. The V gene end was trimmed by 8 bases and the J gene end by 6 bases; junction bases not matched to a gene: 10. This CDR3 is built from 13 residues. The germline V gene has CDR1 GTSNPN and CDR2 SVGIG (reference sequence). The CDR3 bases are TGTGCCGGAACGAGTGGGACAGGGCATGGCTACACCTTC. As protein: CAGTSGTGHGYTF.

The CDR3 reads CASSGRLSTDTQYF. The DNA of the CDR3 is TGTGCCAGCTCAGGGAGGCTGTCAACAGATACGCAGTATTTT. The gene calls are TRBV19 and TRBJ2-3, with D possibly being TRBD2 (6 bases). V dropped 9 bases and J dropped 3 bases, with 16 bases sitting between them. The CDR3 covers 14 residues. The germline CDR1 and CDR2 sequences are LNHDA and SQIVND (reference sequence).

As regards this clone: Other DNA sequences from this sample encode an identical CDR3 as well. The chain recombines TRBV5-1 with TRBJ2-5; 8 bases map to TRBD1. This CDR3 comprises 15 residues. The V gene's germline CDR1 is SGHRS and CDR2 YFSETQ. The junction had 4 bases not matched to a gene; V was cut back by 1 base and J by 2 bases. The CDR3 loop is CASSLTGTGQETQYF. The CDR3 DNA reads as TGCGCCAGCAGCTTGACCGGGACAGGACAAGAGACCCAGTACTTC.